The clone carrying this T cell receptor beta chain has just a few counts. Its antigen is not known. V dropped 6 bases and J dropped 2; count of bases not matched to a gene: 12. Germline V CDR1 and CDR2: DFQATT, SNEGSKA (reference sequence). The CDR3 length is 16 residues. The sample belongs to a study of post-analysis software for immune sequencing data. Included in the TCR beta cDNA libraries were unique molecular identifiers. Each CDR3 protein gets one entry after TCRdb re-called the PCR reads with MiXCR. The sample carries hundreds of thousands of distinct CDR3 sequences, 25% to 30% recorded once. Study-level points and caveats: TRBV segments more frequent in patients than in controls numbered five and included TRBV5-6, TRBV5-1 and TRBV20-1.

This TCR was recovered from a girl under 18 with multiple sclerosis. The chain joins TRBV20-1 to TRBJ2-7; 11 bases match TRBD1. Sequencing was carried out using blood. The DNA for the CDR3 is TGCAGTGCAAGGGACAGGGGGACCCATACAACCTACGAGCAGTACTTC. The encoded protein is CSARDRGTHTTYEQYF.